The 20 T cell receptor beta chains listed next were all sequenced from one sample in a study of vaccination and CD4 T cells after COVID-19. Cultured CD4+ T cell DNA was sequenced using the Oncomine TCR Beta short-read assay. The authors extracted genomic DNA from cultured CD4+ T cells. TCRdb re-analysed the PCR reads in MiXCR, keeping a single row per CDR3 protein. The repertoire holds 8,500 to 13,000 distinct CDR3 sequences, with roughly 28% as singletons. Which antigens these TCRs recognize remains unknown. The treatment: roughly nine-day PBMC culture with coronavirus spike peptide pools or control peptides (ViraFEST assay). The unexposed donor gave CD4+ T cells before the COVID-19 pandemic (2011-2018). Input material: CD4+ T cells from blood, cultured in vitro. The receptor set was obtained from a human donor in good health.

J is TRBJ1-2 and V is TRBV19, with 9 bases identical to TRBD1. J gave up 5 bases and V 0 bases, and 4 bases lay outside the gene matches. Germline values: CDR1 LNHDA, CDR2 SQIVND (reference sequence). The CDR3 consists of 15 residues. This CDR3 is CASSIDGTGIYGYTF. CDR3 in DNA: TGTGCCAGTAGTATAGATGGGACAGGGATTTATGGCTACACCTTC.

The chain couples TRBV7-2 to TRBJ2-3; D may be TRBD2 (5 bases). The V end was cut by 1 base, the J end by 2 bases, with 7 bases between. From germline, CDR1 is SGHTA and CDR2 FQGNSA. This CDR3 contains 14 residues. The CDR3 loop reads CASSLGLPTDTQYF. For the CDR3, the DNA is TGTGCCAGCAGCTTAGGACTACCCACAGATACGCAGTATTTT.

The chain joins TRBV7-2 to TRBJ2-6; D ambiguous. The CDR3 contains 19 residues. The germline CDR1 and CDR2 sequences are SGHTA and FQGNSA. V lost 1 base and J 0 bases, leaving 16 bases between the germline ends. The CDR3 loop reads CASSLVLSGATSGANVLTF. DNA of the CDR3: TGTGCCAGCAGCTTAGTACTGTCAGGTGCAACCTCTGGGGCCAACGTCCTGACTTTC. The whole variable domain, remainder taken from reference TRBV7-2 and TRBJ2-6, is GAGVSQSPSNKVTEKGKDVELRCDPISGHTALYWYRQSLGQGLEFLIYFQGNSAPDKSGLPSDRFSAERTGGSVSTLTIQRTQQEDSAVYLCASSLVLSGATSGANVLTFGAGSRLTVL.

This clonotype was recorded a few times. The chain employs TRBV20-1 and TRBJ2-1, with D maybe TRBD2 (5 bases). Germline CDR1 reads DFQATT; CDR2 reads SNEGSKA (reference sequence). Deletions cut 3 bases from V and 0 bases from J, with 12 bases between. There are 15 residues in the CDR3. The CDR3 spells CSASKRHVSYNEQFF. Written as DNA, the CDR3 is TGCAGTGCTAGCAAGCGGCACGTCTCCTACAATGAGCAGTTCTTC.

This clonotype appeared a few times. The rearrangement joins TRBV5-1 to TRBJ1-2, with D uncertain. Germline CDR1 reads SGHRS; CDR2 reads YFSETQ. This CDR3 has 13 amino acids. V lost 4 bases and J 9 bases, leaving 16 bases between the germline ends. CDR3 amino acids: CASSPFEGRSYTF. CDR3 coding DNA: TGCGCCAGCAGCCCCTTTGAGGGTCGAAGCTACACCTTC.

This clonotype was found a few times. This sequence joins TRBV2 and TRBJ1-1; 11 positions match TRBD1. Germline CDR1 SNHLY, CDR2 FYNNEI. With V trimmed by 8 bases and J by 1 base, 9 bases remained unmatched. The CDR3 is made up of 16 amino acids. In DNA form, the CDR3 reads TGTGCCAGCTACGGACAGGGGGCGACCACGAACACTGAAGCTTTCTTT. This sequence encodes CASYGQGATTNTEAFF.

This clonotype showed up just a few times. The chain combines TRBV6-1 with TRBJ1-5; TRBD1 matches 9 bases. Per germline, CDR1 MNHNS and CDR2 SASEGT. V lost 1 base and J lost 7; bases outside the gene matches: 17. CDR3 size: 19 residues. The CDR3 DNA sequence: TGTGCCAGCAGTGAAGGGGACAGGGAATCCCCGTATTTAAAGCAGCCCCAGCATTTT. Its translation is CASSEGDRESPYLKQPQHF.

The rearrangement joins TRBV25-1 to TRBJ2-7; TRBD2 agrees at 10 bases. This CDR3 region has 14 residues. The germline CDR1 and CDR2 sequences are MGHDK and SYGVNS. Losses at the gene ends were 8 bases for V and 3 bases for J; bases not matched to a gene: 7. CDR3 loop: CASSGTSENYEQYF. DNA for the CDR3: TGTGCCAGCTCAGGGACTAGCGAGAACTACGAGCAGTACTTC.

By proportion, this clonotype is medium-sized. The chain couples TRBV28 to TRBJ1-5; TRBD1 is a possible D gene (5 bases). Trimming took off 5 bases at V and 0 bases at J, with 8 bases between the two ends. The germline CDR1 and CDR2 sequences are MDHEN and SYDVKM. This CDR3 region has 14 residues. The CDR3 is CASSAGHSNQPQHF. The CDR3 DNA sequence: TGTGCCAGCAGTGCCGGACATAGCAATCAGCCCCAGCATTTT.

The rearrangement joins TRBV19 to TRBJ2-5; 11 bases agree with TRBD2. Trimming at V came to 5 bases and at J to 4 bases, leaving 3 bases not matched to a gene. CDR1 and CDR2 (germline): LNHDA, SQIVND (reference sequence). The CDR3 has 14 amino acids. CDR3 amino acids: CASSLSGRGETQYF. CDR3 DNA: TGTGCCAGTAGTCTTAGCGGGAGGGGAGAGACCCAGTACTTC.

The gene calls are TRBV12-3 or TRBV12-4 and TRBJ2-1; 8 positions match TRBD2. The trim removed 9 bases at V and 1 base at J, leaving 5 bases unmatched. The CDR3 is made up of 14 amino acids. CDR3 sequence: CASGGLESYNEQFF. In DNA, the CDR3 is TGTGCCAGTGGGGGACTAGAGTCCTACAATGAGCAGTTCTTC.

The table lists this clonotype with a few counts. The chain couples TRBV6-2 or TRBV6-3 to TRBJ2-6, with 13 bases that match TRBD2. CDR1 is MNHEY and CDR2 is SVGEGT in the germline V gene. V dropped 6 bases and J dropped 4; count of bases not matched to a gene: 12. The CDR3 contains 19 residues. As DNA, the CDR3 is TGTGCCAGCAGCCCTGGGACTAGCGGGACTCTGTGGGGGGCCAACGTCCTGACTTTC. This gives the protein CASSPGTSGTLWGANVLTF.

This chain links TRBV7-6 with TRBJ2-1; 8 nucleotides line up with TRBD1. The J segment lost 10 bases and the V segment lost 5 bases, leaving 10 bases of the junction unmatched. Germline loops: CDR1 SGHVS, CDR2 FNYEAQ. There are 14 residues in the CDR3. In nucleotides, the CDR3 is TGTGCCAGCAGCCCCGGGACAGGCCTTGTAGAGCAGTTCTTC. Amino acid sequence: CASSPGTGLVEQFF.

This clonotype has only a few counts. The chain uses TRBV6-1 and TRBJ2-7, with 8 bases lining up with TRBD1. The CDR3 spans 14 residues. CDR1 MNHNS and CDR2 SASEGT come from the germline V gene. Trimming removed 6 bases from V and 6 bases from J; junction bases left unmatched: 10. The CDR3 loop is CASRSQGDGGEQYF. The CDR3 coding sequence is TGTGCCAGCAGATCACAGGGGGACGGGGGCGAGCAGTACTTC.

This clonotype appeared a few times. This chain joins TRBV6-1 and TRBJ2-1; 8 bases align to TRBD1. The V gene end was trimmed by 6 bases and the J gene end by 3 bases; junction bases not matched to a gene: 10. CDR1 and CDR2 from the germline V gene are MNHNS and SASEGT. This CDR3 has 16 residues. CDR3 bases: TGTGCCAGCAGGCTCGGGACAGGAAACCTCTACAATGAGCAGTTCTTC. It encodes CASRLGTGNLYNEQFF.

V usage is TRBV9 and J usage is TRBJ2-7; D might be TRBD2 (6 bases). V was trimmed by 2 bases and J by 6 bases, leaving 18 bases between them. The CDR3 contains 15 residues. Germline loops: CDR1 SGDLS, CDR2 YYNGEE. CDR3 DNA sequence: TGTGCCAGCAGCGTTGGACTAACGGAAAGGGCCGAGCAGTACTTC. Amino acid sequence: CASSVGLTERAEQYF.

The V call is TRBV5-6, the J call TRBJ1-6; 8 bases line up with TRBD1. The V gene end was trimmed by 4 bases and the J gene end by 7 bases; junction bases not matched to a gene: 10. This CDR3 has 16 amino acids. CDR1 SGHDT and CDR2 YYEEEE come from the germline V gene. In DNA form, the CDR3 reads TGTGCCAGCAGCCACCGACTCGGACAGGGCAATTCACCCCTCCACTTT. This translates into CASSHRLGQGNSPLHF.

The V and J genes are TRBV7-2 and TRBJ2-3; 13 bases agree with TRBD2. The germline CDR1 and CDR2 sequences are SGHTA and FQGNSA. V trimming: 5 bases; J trimming: 0 bases; junction bases outside the gene matches: 17. The CDR3 is made up of 21 amino acids. This CDR3 is CASSHKKVGTSGMMSTDTQYF. CDR3 DNA sequence: TGTGCCAGCAGCCATAAAAAGGTGGGGACTAGCGGGATGATGAGCACAGATACGCAGTATTTT.

There are a few counts of this clonotype. This rearrangement joins TRBV6-1 to TRBJ1-5; 10 bases agree with TRBD1. The V gene end was trimmed by 5 bases and the J gene end by 6 bases; junction bases not matched to a gene: 4. The CDR3 consists of 14 residues. Germline V gene data show CDR1 as MNHNS and CDR2 as SASEGT. The CDR3: CASSRQGAVQPQHF. The CDR3 DNA follows: TGTGCCAGCAGTCGACAGGGGGCCGTTCAGCCCCAGCATTTT.

This clonotype turned up a few times. The gene calls are TRBV7-9 and TRBJ2-2; D could derive from TRBD1 or TRBD2 (5 bases each). Germline V CDR1 and CDR2: SEHNR, FQNEAQ (reference sequence). Trimming shortened V by 8 bases and J by 2 bases, and 27 bases separated the two germline ends. This CDR3 spans 19 amino acids. The DNA for the CDR3 is TGTGCCAGCCCATTCTCCGGGACCGCACCGCCGATAAACACCGGGGAGCTGTTTTTT. Translating it yields CASPFSGTAPPINTGELFF.